One sample yielded the 28 T cell receptor beta chains listed below, sequenced in a study of cytomegalovirus exposure and HLA in healthy donors. The study ran its PCR with 60 Vbeta and 13 Jbeta primers. Profiled with immunoSEQ multiplex PCR; TCRdb holds only in-frame clones, not every one. The data hold 250,000 to 350,000 clones, with roughly 90% observed a single time. Sequencing was carried out using PBMCs. The receptor set was obtained from a man between 40 and 49 years old in good health and CMV-seropositive.

The rearrangement uses TRBV7-2 and TRBJ2-7; 10 bases agree with TRBD2. CDR3 length: 17 residues. Germline lookup yields CDR1 SGHTA and CDR2 FQGNSA. The J segment lost 2 bases and the V segment lost 4 bases, leaving 11 bases of the junction unmatched. The CDR3 DNA is TGTGCCAGCAGCTCCATTGGACTAGCGGACAAAACCTACGAGCAGTACTTC. Amino acid sequence: CASSSIGLADKTYEQYF.

With respect to this clone: Other DNA variants within this sample encode the same CDR3. The rearrangement links TRBV7-9 to TRBJ2-7; the D gene is possibly TRBD1 (5 bases). Germline CDR1 and CDR2: SEHNR and FQNEAQ (reference sequence). Trimming shortened V by 2 bases and J by 3 bases, and 11 bases separated the two germline ends. The CDR3 contains 14 residues. The CDR3 bases are TGTGCCAGCAGCTTACCAGGGTCGAGCTACGAGCAGTACTTC. Protein: CASSLPGSSYEQYF.

The genes are TRBV7-3 and TRBJ2-2; tentatively, D is TRBD1 (6 bases). The CDR3 sequence is 16 residues long. Trimming took 5 bases from V and 3 from J, leaving 16 bases between them. Germline V gives CDR1 SGHTA, CDR2 FQGTGA. In DNA, the CDR3 is TGTGCCAGCAGCCAATTTCAGACAGGAGACACCGGGGAGCTGTTTTTT. Translating gives CASSQFQTGDTGELFF.

The table lists this clone with a few counts. Distinct nucleotide sequences in the sample also encode this CDR3. The chain carries TRBV5-1 and TRBJ2-7; TRBD1 agrees at 7 bases. The ends lost 0 bases at V and 1 base at J; junction bases unmatched: 4. Germline loops: CDR1 SGHRS, CDR2 YFSETQ. This CDR3 is built from 15 residues. CDR3 sequence reads: CASSLAGTASYEQYF. For the CDR3, the DNA is TGCGCCAGCAGCTTGGCCGGGACAGCTTCCTACGAGCAGTACTTC.

The CDR3 region is CASNLAGASYEQYF. In DNA, the CDR3 is TGTGCCAGCAACCTAGCGGGAGCCTCCTACGAGCAGTACTTC. This chain joins TRBV11-2 and TRBJ2-7; 10 positions match TRBD2. CDR1 SGHAT and CDR2 FQNNGV come from the germline V gene. CDR3 size: 14 residues. The V segment lost 7 bases and the J segment 0 bases; nucleotides outside the gene matches: 3.

The chain is built from TRBV2 and TRBJ2-1, with a tentative D call TRBD1 (5 bases). Trimming cost V 5 bases and J 8 bases, with 10 bases left between them. This CDR3 is 12 amino acids long. Per germline, CDR1 SNHLY and CDR2 FYNNEI. The CDR3 is CASSTQGYEQFF. As DNA, the CDR3 is TGTGCCAGCAGTACCCAGGGCTATGAGCAGTTCTTC.

V gene TRBV28 combines with J gene TRBJ1-5, with D maybe TRBD1 (6 bases). V lost 3 bases and J lost 0, with 9 bases in between. Germline lookup yields CDR1 MDHEN and CDR2 SYDVKM. This CDR3 region has 15 residues. The CDR3 sequence: CASSLDSYSNQPQHF. CDR3 nucleotide sequence: TGTGCCAGCAGTTTGGACAGCTATAGCAATCAGCCCCAGCATTTT.

This sequence joins TRBV30 and TRBJ2-1; the match to TRBD2 covers 12 bases. Trimming removed 5 bases from V and 2 bases from J; junction bases left unmatched: 4. This CDR3 has 15 amino acids. The germline V gene encodes CDR1 GTSNPN and CDR2 SVGIG (reference sequence). The CDR3 region is CAWEGTSGPYNEQFF. CDR3 sequence (DNA): TGTGCCTGGGAGGGGACTAGCGGGCCCTACAATGAGCAGTTCTTC.

The chain employs TRBV7-2 and TRBJ1-2, with D possibly TRBD1 on 6 matching bases. CDR3 length equals 13 residues. Per the germline V gene, CDR1 is SGHTA and CDR2 is FQGNSA. The germline V and J ends were trimmed by 5 bases and 4 bases, with 11 bases remaining between them. In DNA, the CDR3 is TGTGCCAGCAGCCAAGGGGGTACCTATGGCTACACCTTC. Residues: CASSQGGTYGYTF.

V gene TRBV18 combines with J gene TRBJ2-3; possibly TRBD2 for D (6 bases). CDR1 is KGHSH and CDR2 is LQKENI in the germline V gene. Deletions cut 4 bases from V and 1 base from J, with 12 bases between. The CDR3 totals 15 residues. The CDR3 is CASSRPGGGTDTQYF. As DNA, the CDR3 is TGTGCCAGCTCACGGCCCGGGGGAGGCACAGATACGCAGTATTTT.

The chain carries TRBV7-9 and TRBJ2-3; 7 positions agree with TRBD2. CDR3 length equals 15 residues. Per the germline V gene, CDR1 is SEHNR and CDR2 is FQNEAQ (reference sequence). Trimming took 5 bases from V and 3 from J; bases not matched to a gene: 8. Here the CDR3 reads CASSPRRERTDTQYF. Written as DNA, the CDR3 is TGTGCCAGCAGCCCTCGGCGGGAGCGTACAGATACGCAGTATTTT.

CDR3: CASSARVPTGSPLHF. Here the CDR3 DNA reads TGTGCCAGCAGTGCCCGGGTCCCGACGGGGTCACCCCTCCACTTT. The chain combines TRBV2 with TRBJ1-6; D call uncertain. This CDR3 has 15 residues. V was clipped by 4 bases and J by 10 bases, with 17 bases between them. Per the germline V gene, CDR1 is SNHLY and CDR2 is FYNNEI.

The chain is built from TRBV7-2 and TRBJ2-7; the match to TRBD1 covers 10 bases. Looked up from germline, CDR1 is SGHTA and CDR2 is FQGNSA. The CDR3 covers 15 residues. V lost 5 bases to trimming and J lost 3 bases; unmatched junction nucleotides: 7. CDR3 protein: CASSRPGQGIYEQYF. The CDR3 DNA is TGTGCCAGCAGCAGGCCGGGACAGGGGATCTACGAGCAGTACTTC.

The V gene is TRBV7-3, the J gene TRBJ2-3, with 8 bases fitting TRBD2. The CDR3 covers 14 residues. Trimming removed 5 bases from V and 5 bases from J; junction bases left unmatched: 6. Germline V lookup: CDR1 SGHTA, CDR2 FQGTGA. The CDR3 DNA is TGTGCCAGCAGCCTAGGACTAGCAGGAGATACGCAGTATTTT. This gives the protein CASSLGLAGDTQYF.

The rearrangement joins TRBV2 to TRBJ1-2; a possible D gene is TRBD1 (5 bases). This CDR3 has 13 residues. In germline, CDR1 is SNHLY, CDR2 FYNNEI. V lost 3 bases to trimming and J lost 4 bases, with 9 bases between them. The CDR3 here is CASSEVDSYGYTF. CDR3 coding DNA: TGTGCCAGCAGTGAGGTAGACAGCTATGGCTACACCTTC.

The V and J genes are TRBV2 and TRBJ2-1, with 11 bases lining up with TRBD2. This CDR3 has 14 residues. The V gene's germline CDR1 is SNHLY and CDR2 FYNNEI. Trimming removed 10 bases from V and 7 bases from J; junction bases left unmatched: 9. CDR3 bases: TGTGCCAACCCACTAGCGGGAGAAAGGAATGAGCAGTTCTTC. Protein product: CANPLAGERNEQFF.

This clone has only one observation. V usage is TRBV7-9 and J usage is TRBJ2-5; 14 bases fit TRBD2. This CDR3 is built from 16 residues. In germline, CDR1 is SEHNR, CDR2 FQNEAQ (reference sequence). V lost 5 bases, J lost 3 bases, and 5 bases stayed unmatched. CDR3 bases: TGTGCCAGCAGCATGCCGACTAGCGGGAGGGAAGAGACCCAGTACTTC. This sequence encodes CASSMPTSGREETQYF.

This clone was seen more than once but under ten times. This chain connects TRBV19 to TRBJ1-5; D is possibly TRBD1 (6 bases). V dropped 11 bases and J dropped 0 bases, with 14 bases sitting between them. The CDR3 extends over 14 amino acids. Germline V CDR1 and CDR2: LNHDA, SQIVND (reference sequence). CDR3 in DNA: TGTGCCGGATCCGGGACACATAGCAATCAGCCCCAGCATTTT. Its translation is CAGSGTHSNQPQHF.

In the case of this clone: This CDR3 is also generated by other DNA sequences in the sample. This chain links TRBV9 with TRBJ2-3, with a tentative D call TRBD2 (6 bases). The germline V gene has CDR1 SGDLS and CDR2 YYNGEE. The CDR3 covers 16 residues. V lost 0 bases and J 2 bases, leaving 13 bases between the germline ends. The chain's CDR3 is CASSVGASGYTDTQYF. As DNA, the CDR3 is TGTGCCAGCAGCGTAGGTGCGAGCGGGTACACAGATACGCAGTATTTT. The entire variable domain, with the rest obtained from reference TRBV9 and TRBJ2-3, is as follows: DSGVTQTPKHLITATGQRVTLRCSPRSGDLSVYWYQQSLDQGLQFLIQYYNGEERAKGNILERFSAQQFPDLHSELNLSSLELGDSALYFCASSVGASGYTDTQYFGPGTRLTVL.

The J gene is TRBJ2-1, the V gene TRBV18; 11 nucleotides align to TRBD2. The CDR3 totals 14 residues. CDR1 and CDR2 from the germline V gene are KGHSH and LQKENI. Trimming at V came to 8 bases and at J to 8 bases, leaving 8 bases not matched to a gene. Written as DNA, the CDR3 is TGTGCCAGCATCGCTAGCGGGAGGCTCTATGAGCAGTTCTTC. Translated, it gives CASIASGRLYEQFF. The entire variable domain, with the rest obtained from reference TRBV18 and TRBJ2-1, is as follows: NAGVMQNPRHLVRRRGQEARLRCSPMKGHSHVYWYRQLPEEGLKFMVYLQKENIIDESGMPKERFSAEFPKEGPSILRIQQVVRGDSAAYFCASIASGRLYEQFFGPGTRLTVL.

The chain links TRBV29-1 to TRBJ2-7; 8 bases are a match to TRBD1. The J segment lost 0 bases and the V segment lost 7 bases, leaving 5 bases of the junction unmatched. Germline V gives CDR1 SQVTM, CDR2 ANQGSEA. This CDR3 contains 13 residues. The chain's CDR3 is CSARDRSSYEQYF. The CDR3 DNA reads as TGCAGCGCACGGGACAGGAGCTCCTACGAGCAGTACTTC.

V usage is TRBV7-2 and J usage is TRBJ2-7, with 16 bases identical to TRBD2. The germline CDR1 and CDR2 sequences are SGHTA and FQGNSA. V dropped 4 bases and J dropped 6; count of bases not matched to a gene: 9. The CDR3 contains 17 residues. CDR3 in DNA: TGTGCCAGCAGCTCACCGGGACTAGCGGGAGGGCCCGGCGAGCAGTACTTC. Translated, it gives CASSSPGLAGGPGEQYF.

The chain couples TRBV6-4 to TRBJ2-7; 9 nucleotides match TRBD1. The CDR3 totals 19 residues. The V gene end was trimmed by 8 bases and the J gene end by 2 bases; junction bases not matched to a gene: 22. The germline V gene has CDR1 MRHNA and CDR2 SNTAGT. Written as DNA, the CDR3 is TGTGCCAGCCCGAGCCTAGGGACAGGGTACCGTTACCTTGCCTACGAGCAGTACTTC. This codes for CASPSLGTGYRYLAYEQYF.

This chain joins TRBV7-8 and TRBJ2-3, with TRBD1 identical over 11 bases. CDR1 is SGHVS and CDR2 is FQNEAQ in the germline V gene. There are 16 residues in the CDR3. V gave up 6 bases and J gave up 4 bases; unmatched junction bases: 9. CDR3 region: CASSPRTGGVADTQYF. In nucleotides, the CDR3 is TGTGCCAGCAGTCCAAGGACAGGGGGCGTTGCAGATACGCAGTATTTT.

This chain joins TRBV28 and TRBJ2-7; 8 positions match TRBD2. CDR3 length equals 15 residues. Losses at the gene ends were 7 bases for V and 2 bases for J; bases not matched to a gene: 10. Germline CDR1 MDHEN, CDR2 SYDVKM. The CDR3 nucleotides read TGTGCCAGCACCCCCGGACTAGCTCCTACCTACGAGCAGTACTTC. It specifies CASTPGLAPTYEQYF.

This clone is a singleton in its sample. Other DNA sequences in the same sample also yield this CDR3. The V gene is TRBV19, the J gene TRBJ1-1; 7 bases are a match to TRBD1. CDR1 and CDR2 (germline): LNHDA, SQIVND (reference sequence). The CDR3 loop spans 14 amino acids. Unmatched junction bases numbered 4, after V lost 1 base and J lost 5 bases. Written as DNA, the CDR3 is TGTGCCAGTAGTATAGGACAGGGACGGACTGAAGCTTTCTTT. It codes for CASSIGQGRTEAFF.

This rearrangement joins TRBV6-6 to TRBJ2-1, with 9 positions matching TRBD1. CDR1 is MNHNY, CDR2 SVGAGI, per germline (reference sequence). The CDR3 spans 16 residues. The ends lost 6 bases at V and 8 bases at J; junction bases unmatched: 14. This CDR3 reads CASRIKGQGYGDEQFF. The CDR3 coding sequence is TGTGCCAGCAGGATAAAAGGACAGGGGTATGGCGATGAGCAGTTCTTC.

The chain joins TRBV4-2 to TRBJ2-3; 14 bases are a match to TRBD2. Trimming removed 3 bases from V and 6 bases from J; junction bases left unmatched: 14. The CDR3 covers 19 residues. Per the germline V gene, CDR1 is LGHNA and CDR2 is YNFKEQ. The CDR3 bases are TGTGCCAGCAGCCAGGAGCCGGCTACGGGACTAGCGGGAGATGATACGCAGTATTTT. This translates into CASSQEPATGLAGDDTQYF.